The 2 T cell receptor beta chains given below trace back to one sample, sequenced in a study of blood T cells in healthy people across ages. A J-beta primer mix and a sample-barcoded 5' primer were used in a second PCR of about 7 to 12 cycles. In TCRdb, the 5' RACE reads were re-called with MiXCR into one record per CDR3 protein. This table holds more than 650,000 distinct CDR3 sequences, about a fifth found once. Sequenced: blood. The receptors derive from a man in his 70s in good health.

This clonotype was seen a handful of times. The rearrangement uses TRBV11-2 and TRBJ1-3; D unresolved. V was shortened by 5 bases and J by 4 bases, with 15 bases between the two germline ends. The CDR3 has 15 amino acids. In germline, CDR1 is SGHAT, CDR2 FQNNGV. CDR3 sequence reads: CASSPRPSQGNTIYF. CDR3 sequence (DNA): TGTGCCAGCAGCCCCCGCCCCAGTCAAGGAAACACCATATATTTT.

For this clonotype: One end of the junction varies from germline; a read error may be responsible. The chain couples TRBV7-9 to TRBJ2-5, with D perhaps given as TRBD1 or TRBD2 (5 bases each). The DNA end is more similar to TRBJ2-1, so the J call may be wrong. Germline CDR1 reads SEHNR; CDR2 reads FQNEAQ (reference sequence). The CDR3 spans 15 residues. The CDR3 sequence is CVSSLLEGKTNEQFF. The CDR3 nucleotides read TGTGTCAGCAGCTTACTCGAGGGGAAAACGAATGAGCAGTTCTTC.